This TCR beta chain was observed in a study of blood T cell repertoires in COVID-19. V gave up 2 bases and J gave up 6 bases; unmatched junction bases: 1. In germline, CDR1 is SGDLS, CDR2 YYNGEE. CDR3 length: 13 amino acids. The repertoire was sequenced with immunoSEQ multiplex PCR; TCRdb's copy has only in-frame clones and lacks some. In the table there are 150,000 to 200,000 clones, approximately 78% of which are singletons. The count of this clone is one. V gene TRBV9 combines with J gene TRBJ1-2; 10 positions agree with TRBD1. Input material: peripheral blood. The sequence was obtained from a human donor in a cohort sampled during active COVID-19. CDR3 region: CASSVDRGHGYTF. The CDR3 DNA sequence: TGTGCCAGCAGCGTCGACAGGGGGCATGGCTACACCTTC.